Following are 32 T cell receptor beta chains from one sample sequenced in a study of cytomegalovirus exposure and HLA in healthy donors. The PCR was carried out with 60 Vbeta primers and 13 Jbeta primers. TCRdb's table, derived via immunoSEQ multiplex PCR, lists solely in-frame clones and lacks some. The table shows 200,000 to 250,000 clones, with more than 75% occurring only once. Sequenced material: PBMCs. Every receptor here comes from a woman aged 40-49 years in good health and CMV-seropositive.

The chain combines TRBV7-3 with TRBJ2-1; 9 bases are a match to TRBD2. This CDR3 has 16 residues. Trimming cost V 5 bases and J 0 bases; bases outside gene matches: 5. Germline-derived CDR1 and CDR2 are SGHTA and FQGTGA. The CDR3 region has the DNA TGTGCCAGCAGCAAAAGCGGGGGGATCTCCTACAATGAGCAGTTCTTC. This encodes CASSKSGGISYNEQFF.

The CDR3 protein is CASSELGREPQHF. In nucleotides, the CDR3 is TGTGCCAGCAGCGAACTGGGGAGGGAGCCCCAGCATTTT. This sequence joins TRBV9 and TRBJ1-5; D not certain. Trimming left V 3 bases short and J 8 bases short, with 12 bases between. CDR3 length: 13 residues. Per germline, CDR1 SGDLS and CDR2 YYNGEE.

The V and J genes are TRBV4-3 and TRBJ2-3; 12 bases agree with TRBD2. V shed 2 bases, J shed 0 bases, and the junction held 6 bases outside the gene matches. Germline CDR1 is LGHNA and CDR2 is YSLEER. The CDR3 length is 18 residues. The CDR3 here is CASSQNLAGGTSTDTQYF. CDR3 bases: TGCGCCAGCAGCCAAAATCTAGCGGGAGGGACTAGCACAGATACGCAGTATTTT.

This chain links TRBV2 with TRBJ2-5; D is perhaps TRBD2 (6 bases). Trimming cost V 7 bases and J 0 bases, with 12 bases left between them. Germline CDR1 and CDR2: SNHLY and FYNNEI. CDR3 length: 14 residues. CDR3 region: CASTGTLHQETQYF. CDR3 in DNA: TGTGCCAGCACCGGGACTCTTCACCAAGAGACCCAGTACTTC.

The J gene is TRBJ1-1, the V gene TRBV6-1, with D maybe TRBD1 (5 bases). There are 14 residues in the CDR3. V dropped 6 bases and J dropped 3 bases, with 14 bases sitting between them. In germline, CDR1 is MNHNS, CDR2 SASEGT. CDR3: CASRTDRGYTEAFF. As DNA, the CDR3 is TGTGCCAGCAGAACCGACAGAGGATACACTGAAGCTTTCTTT.

The chain is built from TRBV6-1 and TRBJ1-2; TRBD1 matches at 7 bases. Germline V CDR1 and CDR2: MNHNS, SASEGT. The CDR3 consists of 13 residues. Trimming took 3 bases from V and 4 from J; bases not matched to a gene: 2. This CDR3 reads CASSDRDSYGYTF. The CDR3 DNA sequence: TGTGCCAGCAGTGACAGGGACAGCTATGGCTACACCTTC.

The V gene is TRBV30, the J gene TRBJ2-1; possibly TRBD2 for D (6 bases). Trimming left V 5 bases short and J 7 bases short, with 18 bases between. The CDR3 loop spans 14 amino acids. Per germline, CDR1 GTSNPN and CDR2 SVGIG (reference sequence). CDR3 in amino acids: CAWLPGGSRNEQFF. The CDR3 DNA follows: TGTGCCTGGCTCCCCGGGGGATCAAGAAATGAGCAGTTCTTC.

A note on this clone: Since no conserved phenylalanine or tryptophan closes the CDR3, a read error is the likely cause. The rearrangement uses TRBV4-3 and TRBJ2-3; D is undetermined. V was cut by 1 base and J by 0 bases, with 8 bases left in between. CDR3 length: 15 amino acids. CDR1 is LGHNA and CDR2 is YSLEER in the germline V gene. CDR3 bases: TGCGCCAGCAGCCAAGGGCTCCTGAGCACAGATACGCAGTATCTT. Protein sequence: CASSQGLLSTDTQYL.

The rearrangement uses TRBV2 and TRBJ2-1; 8 bases line up with TRBD2. Germline loops: CDR1 SNHLY, CDR2 FYNNEI. This CDR3 region has 13 residues. Trimming removed 3 bases from V and 9 bases from J; junction bases left unmatched: 4. CDR3 loop: CASSEGGRTEQFF. In nucleotides, the CDR3 is TGTGCCAGCAGTGAGGGCGGGAGGACTGAGCAGTTCTTC.

The rearrangement links TRBV5-1 to TRBJ2-1; the match to TRBD2 covers 9 bases. In germline, CDR1 is SGHRS, CDR2 YFSETQ. V was clipped by 4 bases and J by 4 bases; unmatched bases: 9. The CDR3 has 16 residues. Written as DNA, the CDR3 is TGCGCCAGCAGCCGGGTCTCTAGCGGGGTGTACAATGAGCAGTTCTTC. Its translation is CASSRVSSGVYNEQFF.

This chain joins TRBV28 and TRBJ1-1; D perhaps matches TRBD1 (6 bases). With 6 bases removed from V and 4 bases from J, the gap between germline ends came to 15 bases. Germline CDR1 reads MDHEN; CDR2 reads SYDVKM. CDR3 length: 14 amino acids. Here the CDR3 DNA reads TGTGCCAGCAGCCAACAGGGTTGGGGCACTGAAGCTTTCTTT. Translated: CASSQQGWGTEAFF.

CDR3 residues: CASSPHAQSSGNTIYF. The CDR3 DNA reads TGTGCCAGCAGCCCCCATGCACAAAGCTCTGGAAACACCATATATTTT. J is TRBJ1-3 and V is TRBV7-2; D not certain. Germline V gene lookup returns CDR1 SGHTA and CDR2 FQGNSA. CDR3 size: 16 residues. Trimming removed 5 bases at V and 0 bases at J, with 14 bases between.

The CDR3: CASSLGGGRGYGYTF. The DNA for the CDR3 is TGTGCCAGCAGCTTAGGGGGGGGGCGAGGCTATGGCTACACCTTC. The rearrangement links TRBV7-2 to TRBJ1-2; possible D gene TRBD1, 6 bases. From germline, CDR1 is SGHTA and CDR2 FQGNSA. The CDR3 has 15 amino acids. The V gene lost 1 base and the J gene lost 4 bases, with 13 bases spanning the gap.

In this sample, this clone turned up once. The chain is built from TRBV7-2 and TRBJ2-1; weak D call: TRBD1 (6 bases). Germline lookup yields CDR1 SGHTA and CDR2 FQGNSA. The CDR3 covers 14 residues. V lost 5 bases and J 9 bases, leaving 17 bases between the germline ends. In DNA, the CDR3 is TGTGCCAGCAGCCCTCTTAACAGGGTTGGTGAGCAGTTCTTC. This gives the protein CASSPLNRVGEQFF.

The chain couples TRBV7-9 to TRBJ2-1, with 15 bases fitting TRBD2. CDR1 SEHNR and CDR2 FQNEAQ come from the germline V gene (reference sequence). The J segment lost 5 bases and the V segment lost 4 bases, leaving 9 bases of the junction unmatched. CDR3 length: 18 residues. The CDR3 DNA reads TGTGCCAGCAGCTCCTTAGGACTAGCGGGAGGGCAGGACAATGAGCAGTTCTTC. As protein: CASSSLGLAGGQDNEQFF. Full variable domain (rest looked up from reference TRBV7-9 and TRBJ2-1): DTGVSQNPRHKITKRGQNVTFRCDPISEHNRLYWYRQTLGQGPEFLTYFQNEAQLEKSRLLSDRFSAERPKGSFSTLEIQRTEQGDSAMYLCASSSLGLAGGQDNEQFFGPGTRLTVL.

J is TRBJ2-3 and V is TRBV9; 8 bases fit TRBD2. In germline, CDR1 is SGDLS, CDR2 YYNGEE. The CDR3 loop spans 15 amino acids. V dropped 0 bases and J dropped 5; count of bases not matched to a gene: 5. The CDR3 DNA follows: TGTGCCAGCAGCGTAGCTCCGGGGGGGGTAGATACGCAGTATTTT. It specifies CASSVAPGGVDTQYF.

V is TRBV19 and J is TRBJ2-1; TRBD2 agrees at 10 bases. Trimming at V came to 3 bases and at J to 3 bases, leaving 5 bases not matched to a gene. The CDR3 length is 16 residues. CDR1 LNHDA and CDR2 SQIVND come from the germline V gene (reference sequence). The CDR3 DNA reads as TGTGCCAGTAGTATCCTTACTAGCGGGATCTACAATGAGCAGTTCTTC. Protein: CASSILTSGIYNEQFF.

V is TRBV7-9 and J is TRBJ2-7; TRBD2 matches 9 bases. This CDR3 has 15 amino acids. CDR1 and CDR2 (germline): SEHNR, FQNEAQ (reference sequence). The trim removed 3 bases at V and 6 bases at J, leaving 9 bases unmatched. CDR3 in DNA: TGTGCCAGCAGCTTTGGGGGCGGGGGGGCCCCCGAGCAGTACTTC. It translates to CASSFGGGGAPEQYF. The full variable domain, with the rest looked up from reference TRBV7-9 and TRBJ2-7, is DTGVSQNPRHKITKRGQNVTFRCDPISEHNRLYWYRQTLGQGPEFLTYFQNEAQLEKSRLLSDRFSAERPKGSFSTLEIQRTEQGDSAMYLCASSFGGGGAPEQYFGPGTRLTVT.

This clone was found once. The chain has TRBV7-2 and TRBJ2-3; 7 bases are shared with TRBD2. Germline V gives CDR1 SGHTA, CDR2 FQGNSA. The J segment lost 2 bases and the V segment lost 5 bases, leaving 7 bases of the junction unmatched. The CDR3 runs to 15 residues. The CDR3 spells CASSRSGLLTDTQYF. The CDR3, as DNA: TGTGCCAGCAGCCGATCGGGACTACTCACAGATACGCAGTATTTT.

This chain uses TRBV15 with TRBJ2-7; a weak D match, TRBD1 (5 bases). CDR3 size: 14 residues. V shed 5 bases and J shed 0 bases, with 11 bases lying between them. Germline-derived CDR1 and CDR2 are LNHNV and YYDKDF (reference sequence). The CDR3 nucleotides read TGTGCCACCAGCCGGTCAGACAGCTCCTACGAGCAGTACTTC. Amino acid sequence: CATSRSDSSYEQYF.

This chain links TRBV5-6 with TRBJ1-2; D unresolved. The CDR3 length is 13 residues. CDR1 and CDR2 (germline): SGHDT, YYEEEE. Trimming shortened V by 0 bases and J by 5 bases, and 8 bases separated the two germline ends. CDR3 nucleotide sequence: TGTGCCAGCAGCTTGGACACAGAATATGGCTACACCTTC. It encodes CASSLDTEYGYTF. The entire variable domain, with the rest obtained from reference TRBV5-6 and TRBJ1-2, is as follows: DAGVTQSPTHLIKTRGQQVTLRCSPKSGHDTVSWYQQALGQGPQFIFQYYEEEERQRGNFPDRFSGHQFPNYSSELNVNALLLGDSALYLCASSLDTEYGYTFGSGTRLTVV.

The V gene is TRBV7-2, the J gene TRBJ2-2; 9 positions match TRBD1. The CDR3 totals 18 residues. CDR1 is SGHTA and CDR2 is FQGNSA in the germline V gene. V lost 5 bases to trimming and J lost 4 bases; unmatched junction nucleotides: 14. The DNA of the CDR3 is TGTGCCAGCAGCCGGGATACTCACAGGGGGCGGACCACCGGGGAGCTGTTTTTT. This gives the protein CASSRDTHRGRTTGELFF. The full variable domain, its missing parts supplied by reference TRBV7-2 and TRBJ2-2, is GAGVSQSPSNKVTEKGKDVELRCDPISGHTALYWYRQSLGQGLEFLIYFQGNSAPDKSGLPSDRFSAERTGGSVSTLTIQRTQQEDSAVYLCASSRDTHRGRTTGELFFGEGSRLTVL.

The chain uses TRBV19 and TRBJ2-2, with TRBD2 matching over 8 bases. The CDR3 spans 13 residues. V dropped 3 bases and J dropped 7; count of bases not matched to a gene: 1. Per germline, CDR1 LNHDA and CDR2 SQIVND (reference sequence). The CDR3 loop is CASSISGNGELFF. The CDR3 DNA follows: TGTGCCAGTAGTATTAGCGGGAACGGGGAGCTGTTTTTT. Complete variable domain (other parts from reference TRBV19 and TRBJ2-2): DGGITQSPKYLFRKEGQNVTLSCEQNLNHDAMYWYRQDPGQGLRLIYYSQIVNDFQKGDIAEGYSVSREKKESFPLTVTSAQKNPTAFYLCASSISGNGELFFGEGSRLTVL.

This sequence joins TRBV4-1 and TRBJ2-2, with D uncertain. Germline values: CDR1 MGHRA, CDR2 YSYEKL. The CDR3 is made up of 13 amino acids. Between the trimmed V and J ends, which lost 4 bases and 5 bases, there was a span of 8 bases. CDR3 DNA sequence: TGCGCCAGCAGCCTAACGGTAACCGGGGAGCTGTTTTTT. This gives the protein CASSLTVTGELFF.

The chain uses TRBV5-1 and TRBJ1-3; D remains ambiguous. Germline lookup yields CDR1 SGHRS and CDR2 YFSETQ. CDR3 size: 15 residues. Trimming removed 3 bases from V and 4 bases from J, with 14 bases in between. The CDR3: CASSYGALDGNTIYF. CDR3 coding DNA: TGCGCCAGCAGCTACGGTGCTCTAGACGGAAACACCATATATTTT.

Of note for this clone: One end of the junction does not line up with germline, which may come from a read error. The J gene is TRBJ1-1, the V gene TRBV7-9; D is ambiguous. CDR1 is SEHNR, CDR2 FQNEAQ, per germline (reference sequence). The CDR3 is 13 amino acids. The CDR3 DNA sequence: TGTTCCAGCAGCTTCGATAGGAACACTGAAGCTTTCTTT. This translates into CSSSFDRNTEAFF.

The count of this clone is one. The chain uses TRBV6-5 and TRBJ1-4; 10 bases line up with TRBD1. CDR3 length: 15 amino acids. Germline CDR1 and CDR2: MNHEY and SVGAGI. V lost 6 bases, J lost 8 bases, and 9 bases stayed unmatched. This chain's CDR3 is CASSSAGTGDEKLFF. CDR3 nucleotides: TGTGCCAGCAGCTCGGCCGGGACAGGGGACGAAAAACTGTTTTTT.

This chain links TRBV7-2 with TRBJ1-1; unclear D gene. This CDR3 is 14 amino acids long. Germline CDR1 reads SGHTA; CDR2 reads FQGNSA. V gave up 6 bases and J gave up 0 bases, with 11 bases separating them. Here the CDR3 DNA reads TGTGCCAGCAGTACACATAGCATGAACACTGAAGCTTTCTTT. Residues: CASSTHSMNTEAFF.

The chain uses TRBV2 and TRBJ2-3, with D possibly matching TRBD2 (5 bases). The V and J ends lost 9 bases and 0 bases respectively, with 16 bases between them. From germline, CDR1 is SNHLY and CDR2 FYNNEI. The CDR3 is 15 amino acids. Here the CDR3 DNA reads TGTGCCAGTACTCGACTACATACTAGCACAGATACGCAGTATTTT. Translation gives CASTRLHTSTDTQYF. The whole variable domain, remainder taken from reference TRBV2 and TRBJ2-3, is EPEVTQTPSHQVTQMGQEVILRCVPISNHLYFYWYRQILGQKVEFLVSFYNNEISEKSEIFDDQFSVERPDGSNFTLKIRSTKLEDSAMYFCASTRLHTSTDTQYFGPGTRLTVL.

This sequence joins TRBV7-6 and TRBJ1-4, with 9 bases identical to TRBD1. V shed 1 base, J shed 8 bases, and the junction held 5 bases outside the gene matches. The germline gives CDR1 SGHVS, CDR2 FNYEAQ. This CDR3 has 15 residues. Written as DNA, the CDR3 is TGTGCCAGCAGCTTAGGAAGGGACAGGGAAGAAAAACTGTTTTTT. Its protein is CASSLGRDREEKLFF.

The chain carries TRBV28 and TRBJ2-5; 9 bases match TRBD2. The CDR3 runs to 15 residues. CDR1 and CDR2 (germline): MDHEN, SYDVKM. V lost 4 bases to trimming and J lost 5 bases; unmatched junction nucleotides: 8. DNA for the CDR3: TGTGCCAGCAGTTCACCCGGGACTAGCAGTGAGACCCAGTACTTC. This codes for CASSSPGTSSETQYF.

The gene calls are TRBV21-1 and TRBJ1-6. TRBV21-1 represents a pseudogene. This CDR3 contains 12 residues. The CDR3 DNA is TGTGCCAGCAGCCTCTATAATTCACCCCTCCACTTT. Amino acids: CASSLYNSPLHF.